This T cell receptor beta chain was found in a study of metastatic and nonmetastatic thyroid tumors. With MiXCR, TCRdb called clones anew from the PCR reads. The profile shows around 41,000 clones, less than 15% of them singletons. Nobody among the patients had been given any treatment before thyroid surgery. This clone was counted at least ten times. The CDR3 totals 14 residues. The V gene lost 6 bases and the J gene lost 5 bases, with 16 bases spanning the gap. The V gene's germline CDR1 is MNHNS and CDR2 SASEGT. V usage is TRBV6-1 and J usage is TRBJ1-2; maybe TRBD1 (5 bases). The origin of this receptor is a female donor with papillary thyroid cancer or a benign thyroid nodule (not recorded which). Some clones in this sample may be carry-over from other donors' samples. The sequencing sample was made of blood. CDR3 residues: CASRAGGGLYGYTF. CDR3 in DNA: TGTGCCAGCAGGGCCGGGGGGGGATTATATGGCTACACCTTC.